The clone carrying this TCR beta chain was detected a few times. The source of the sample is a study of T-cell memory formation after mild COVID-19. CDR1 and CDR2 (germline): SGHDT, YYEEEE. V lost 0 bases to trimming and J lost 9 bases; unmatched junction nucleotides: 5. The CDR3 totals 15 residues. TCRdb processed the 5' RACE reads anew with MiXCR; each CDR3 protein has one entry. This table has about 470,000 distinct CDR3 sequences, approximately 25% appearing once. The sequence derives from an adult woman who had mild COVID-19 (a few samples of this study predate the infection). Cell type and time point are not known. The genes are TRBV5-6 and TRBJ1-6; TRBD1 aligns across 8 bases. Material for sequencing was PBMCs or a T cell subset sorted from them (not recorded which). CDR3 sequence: CASSLVRGLVSPLHF. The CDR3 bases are TGTGCCAGCAGCTTGGTCAGGGGGCTGGTTTCACCCCTCCACTTT. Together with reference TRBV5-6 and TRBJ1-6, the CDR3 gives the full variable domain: DAGVTQSPTHLIKTRGQQVTLRCSPKSGHDTVSWYQQALGQGPQFIFQYYEEEERQRGNFPDRFSGHQFPNYSSELNVNALLLGDSALYLCASSLVRGLVSPLHFGNGTRLTVT.